This T cell receptor (beta chain) was sequenced for a study of somatic mutations in cytotoxic T cells in rheumatoid arthritis. Of note for this clone: Its target is not known.

Overall study results and limits: For about an eighth of the 65 patients, a single CD8+ clone accounted for more than 20% of CD8+ cells. Statistically, CD8+ T-cell clonality was not significantly distinct between individuals with rheumatoid arthritis and age-matched healthy controls.

The CDR3 has 14 amino acids. Germline-derived CDR1 and CDR2 are SGDLS and YYNGEE. V lost 3 bases to trimming and J lost 3 bases; unmatched junction nucleotides: 4. The assay was immunoSEQ multiplex PCR, and TCRdb's table has in-frame clones only and misses some. The data hold 15,000 to 20,000 clones, with 70% to 80% observed a single time. The rearrangement uses TRBV9 and TRBJ2-7, with 9 nucleotides matching TRBD1. Sequencing was done on a sample of CD8+ T cells sorted from blood. The source of this sequence is an adult with rheumatoid arthritis. The DNA for the CDR3 is TGTGCCAGCAGCGAACAGGGGGCCGGCTACGAGCAGTACTTC. This codes for CASSEQGAGYEQYF.